Presented here are 17 T cell receptor beta chains from one specimen sequenced in a study of blood T cells in healthy people across ages. A second PCR of 7 to 11 cycles used a sample-barcoded 5' primer and a J-beta primer mix. TCRdb reprocessed the 5' RACE reads via MiXCR and lists one record per CDR3 protein. The sample holds around 1.5 million distinct CDR3 sequences, about 35% seen once. Sequenced sample: blood. All receptors come from a woman aged 25 to 45 in good health.

This chain links TRBV20-1 with TRBJ2-7; D is possibly TRBD1 or TRBD2 (6 bases each). The germline V gene has CDR1 DFQATT and CDR2 SNEGSKA (reference sequence). The germline V and J ends were trimmed by 5 bases and 3 bases, with 17 bases remaining between them. CDR3 length: 14 amino acids. The CDR3 here is CSARGRGSFYEQYF. The CDR3 DNA sequence: TGCAGTGCTCGGGGGCGAGGCAGCTTCTACGAGCAGTACTTC.

This chain links TRBV19 with TRBJ2-7, with a tentative D call TRBD1 (6 bases). Trimming left V 4 bases short and J 0 bases short, with 10 bases between. The CDR3 sequence is 14 residues long. The germline V gene has CDR1 LNHDA and CDR2 SQIVND (reference sequence). CDR3 DNA sequence: TGTGCCAGTAGTAACACAGGGCTCTCCTACGAGCAGTACTTC. This encodes CASSNTGLSYEQYF.

V and J are TRBV20-1 and TRBJ2-1; possible D gene TRBD2, 5 bases. The CDR3 is 16 residues long. CDR1 and CDR2 (germline): DFQATT, SNEGSKA (reference sequence). V shed 4 bases and J shed 0 bases, with 16 bases lying between them. The CDR3 protein is CSATETTAISYNEQFF. The CDR3 DNA follows: TGCAGTGCTACGGAGACTACCGCTATCTCCTACAATGAGCAGTTCTTC.

This clonotype was detected a few times. The CDR3 DNA reads as TGTGCCAGCAGCCAACGGACACCCTATCTCTGGGGTACGCAGTATTTT. Translated: CASSQRTPYLWGTQYF. The chain recombines TRBV14 with TRBJ2-3, with a weak D call TRBD1 (5 bases). Germline CDR1 reads SGHDN; CDR2 reads FVKESK. V was clipped by 2 bases and J by 8 bases, with 20 bases between them. This CDR3 comprises 16 residues.

The V call is TRBV6-5, the J call TRBJ2-5; perhaps TRBD2 as D (6 bases). There are 16 residues in the CDR3. Trimming cost V 7 bases and J 1 base, with 19 bases left between them. The V gene's germline CDR1 is MNHEY and CDR2 SVGAGI. The CDR3 DNA reads TGTGCCAGCAAACCGTCGGGACTGCCCCTCCAAGAGACCCAGTACTTC. Its translation: CASKPSGLPLQETQYF.

The rearrangement links TRBV5-3 to TRBJ2-3; D is unclear. TRBV5-3 is known as an ORF, though its function is uncertain. The CDR3 totals 14 residues. Trimming left V 2 bases short and J 3 bases short, with 10 bases between. DNA for the CDR3: TGTGCCAGAAGCTTACCCGGAGTTACAGATACGCAGTATTTT. It translates to CARSLPGVTDTQYF.

This clonotype was observed a handful of times. The V gene is TRBV20-1, the J gene TRBJ2-1, with D possibly called TRBD1 or TRBD2 (6 bases each). Deletions cut 2 bases from V and 2 bases from J, with 10 bases between. Germline V lookup: CDR1 DFQATT, CDR2 SNEGSKA (reference sequence). The CDR3 sequence is 14 residues long. The CDR3 here is CSARWGAAYNEQFF. The DNA of the CDR3 is TGCAGTGCTAGATGGGGGGCCGCCTACAATGAGCAGTTCTTC.

The table lists this clonotype with a few counts. The chain joins TRBV5-1 to TRBJ2-3, with 8 bases lining up with TRBD2. The germline gives CDR1 SGHRS, CDR2 YFSETQ. Trimming removed 2 bases from V and 5 bases from J; junction bases left unmatched: 7. CDR3 length: 15 residues. Here the CDR3 DNA reads TGCGCCAGCAGCTTTCCCGGGACTAGTGGAGATACGCAGTATTTT. Protein sequence: CASSFPGTSGDTQYF.

V gene TRBV9 combines with J gene TRBJ2-1; 10 nucleotides align to TRBD2. Germline values: CDR1 SGDLS, CDR2 YYNGEE. Trimming removed 4 bases from V and 4 bases from J; junction bases left unmatched: 8. The CDR3 is 16 amino acids. The CDR3, as DNA: TGTGCCAGCAGCACACAGCGGGAGGGCCGGTACAATGAGCAGTTCTTC. Translation: CASSTQREGRYNEQFF.

The V and J genes are TRBV11-2 and TRBJ1-2; D is possibly TRBD1 (6 bases). Germline V lookup: CDR1 SGHAT, CDR2 FQNNGV. The CDR3 extends over 15 amino acids. V lost 5 bases to trimming and J lost 8 bases, with 21 bases between them. The CDR3 loop reads CASSLEIGGGSGYTF. CDR3 nucleotide sequence: TGTGCCAGCAGCCTTGAAATCGGAGGGGGGTCGGGCTACACCTTC.

CDR3 in DNA: TGCAGTGCTAGGTCCGGACAGGCCCTAAGTCAGCCCCAGCATTTT. Amino acids: CSARSGQALSQPQHF. The chain has TRBV20-1 and TRBJ1-5; 7 positions agree with TRBD1. Germline trimming cut 3 bases from V and 6 bases from J; bases unmatched to any gene: 11. Looked up from germline, CDR1 is DFQATT and CDR2 is SNEGSKA (reference sequence). This CDR3 region has 15 residues.

This clonotype was found many times. CDR3 region: CSVLTRGSYEQYF. CDR3 sequence (DNA): TGCAGCGTTCTAACCCGGGGCTCCTACGAGCAGTACTTC. This chain joins TRBV29-1 and TRBJ2-7; D is possibly TRBD2 (5 bases). Germline V gene data show CDR1 as SQVTM and CDR2 as ANQGSEA. This CDR3 is 13 amino acids long. V was trimmed by 5 bases and J by 0 bases, leaving 11 bases between them.

The rearrangement links TRBV27 to TRBJ2-7, with 7 bases identical to TRBD2. With V trimmed by 5 bases and J by 3 bases, 10 bases remained unmatched. This CDR3 region has 15 residues. The germline gives CDR1 MNHEY, CDR2 SMNVEV (reference sequence). The CDR3 DNA reads as TGTGCCAGCAGTCCTCGCGGGGGATACGACTACGAGCAGTACTTC. Translated, it gives CASSPRGGYDYEQYF.

This clonotype was picked up a small number of times. The chain has TRBV28 and TRBJ1-2; no clear D gene. With 6 bases removed from V and 2 bases from J, the gap between germline ends came to 7 bases. CDR1 and CDR2 from the germline V gene are MDHEN and SYDVKM. The CDR3 runs 12 residues. The CDR3 loop is CASRLANYGYTF. CDR3 DNA sequence: TGTGCCAGCAGGCTGGCAAACTATGGCTACACCTTC.

The V call is TRBV28, the J call TRBJ1-4, with unresolved D. The CDR3 spans 17 residues. Germline CDR1 reads MDHEN; CDR2 reads SYDVKM. Trimming stripped 4 bases from V and 13 bases from J, with 28 bases between. This chain's CDR3 is CASSSYYAVGRYGGLFF. The CDR3 DNA reads TGTGCCAGCAGTTCCTATTACGCCGTCGGACGGTACGGAGGACTGTTTTTT.

This chain uses TRBV29-1 with TRBJ1-1; D is possibly TRBD1 (5 bases). The CDR3 has 12 amino acids. Germline lookup yields CDR1 SQVTM and CDR2 ANQGSEA. V lost 6 bases, J lost 6 bases, and 14 bases lay in between. CDR3 in DNA: TGCAGCGTCAACTATGACAGTCCTGAAGCTTTCTTT. As protein: CSVNYDSPEAFF.

V gene TRBV7-2 combines with J gene TRBJ1-2; 9 bases map to TRBD1. The germline V gene encodes CDR1 SGHTA and CDR2 FQGNSA. Unmatched junction bases numbered 6, after V lost 5 bases and J lost 2 bases. The CDR3 sequence is 15 residues long. CDR3 sequence: CASSPRTGENYGYTF. The CDR3 coding sequence is TGTGCCAGCAGCCCCAGGACAGGGGAAAACTATGGCTACACCTTC.